The 28 T cell receptor beta chains below were found in one sample sequenced in a study of Graves' ophthalmopathy and Graves' hyperthyroidism. Using RNA transcripts, the TCR beta CDR3 regions were amplified. HTBI-primed RT-PCR formed the first round, and a multiplex PCR formed the second. TCRdb passed the multiplex PCR reads through MiXCR, listing each CDR3 protein once. In the table there are under 800,000 distinct CDR3 sequences, 22% of which are singletons. Material: peripheral blood. All receptors derive from a woman aged 18-29 years with stable Graves' hyperthyroidism. Some clones in this sample may be carry-over from other donors' samples.

This clonotype was counted many times. The rearrangement uses TRBV10-3 and TRBJ1-2; 7 bases fit TRBD1. Losses at the gene ends were 4 bases for V and 4 bases for J; bases not matched to a gene: 3. Germline CDR1 reads ENHRY; CDR2 reads SYGVKD. The CDR3 spans 13 residues. In DNA form, the CDR3 reads TGTGCCATCAGTGCCGGGACAGCCTATGGCTACACCTTC. It translates to CAISAGTAYGYTF.

The chain links TRBV11-1 to TRBJ1-2; 8 bases line up with TRBD1. Trimming at V came to 1 base and at J to 1 base, leaving 8 bases not matched to a gene. The germline V gene has CDR1 SGHAT and CDR2 FQDESV (reference sequence). CDR3 length equals 17 residues. In DNA form, the CDR3 reads TGTGCCAGCAGCTTAGAGGTTACAGGGGGGCTTAACTATGGCTACACCTTC. Translated: CASSLEVTGGLNYGYTF. The variable domain in full, completed from reference TRBV11-1 and TRBJ1-2, reads EAEVAQSPRYKITEKSQAVAFWCDPISGHATLYWYRQILGQGPELLVQFQDESVVDDSQLPKDRFSAERLKGVDSTLKIQPAELGDSAMYLCASSLEVTGGLNYGYTFGSGTRLTVV.

This clonotype showed up many times. The gene calls are TRBV11-2 and TRBJ2-2; TRBD2 aligns across 8 bases. The germline V gene has CDR1 SGHAT and CDR2 FQNNGV. J lost 7 bases, V lost 3 bases, and 10 bases had no gene match. CDR3 length: 16 residues. This CDR3 is CASSLEIAGLDGELFF. CDR3 DNA: TGTGCCAGCAGCTTGGAAATAGCGGGATTGGACGGGGAGCTGTTTTTT.

A few counts support this clonotype. The chain carries TRBV13 and TRBJ2-3; the D is unclear. Germline V gene lookup returns CDR1 PRHDT and CDR2 FYEKMQ (reference sequence). The CDR3 sequence is 14 residues long. Trimming removed 2 bases at V and 1 base at J, with 7 bases between. CDR3 in amino acids: CASSLPGRTDTQYF. Written as DNA, the CDR3 is TGTGCCAGCAGCTTACCGGGTCGCACAGATACGCAGTATTTT.

This rearrangement joins TRBV20-1 to TRBJ2-7; TRBD2 matches 11 bases. This CDR3 has 20 residues. J gave up 0 bases and V 6 bases, and 22 bases lay outside the gene matches. Germline V gene data show CDR1 as DFQATT and CDR2 as SNEGSKA (reference sequence). The CDR3 nucleotides are TGCAGTGCAACCACTGGGAACGGGACTAGCGGAGACCCGAGCTCCTACGAGCAGTACTTC. Its protein is CSATTGNGTSGDPSSYEQYF.

Points on this clonotype: Germline and junction disagree at one end, which may indicate a read error. The V call is TRBV9, the J call TRBJ1-3; 7 nucleotides align to TRBD1. CDR1 and CDR2 from the germline V gene are SGDLS and YYNGEE. This CDR3 spans 14 amino acids. The CDR3 here is CATSGGATGSTIYF. CDR3 nucleotides: TGTGCCACCTCAGGGGGGGCGACTGGAAGCACCATATATTTT.

V gene TRBV6-5 combines with J gene TRBJ1-2, with D possibly matching TRBD1 (5 bases). The CDR3 runs to 16 residues. V lost 2 bases and J 5 bases, leaving 18 bases between the germline ends. The germline gives CDR1 MNHEY, CDR2 SVGAGI. The CDR3 DNA is TGTGCCAGCAGTTACGGAGGGGCGCAGTACATTTATGGCTACACCTTC. The encoded protein is CASSYGGAQYIYGYTF.

The V call is TRBV28, the J call TRBJ1-3; D unresolved. The length of the CDR3 is 15 residues. V lost 7 bases and J lost 2, with 15 bases in between. Germline V gene lookup returns CDR1 MDHEN and CDR2 SYDVKM. CDR3 residues: CASTNGWAAGNTIYF. As DNA, the CDR3 is TGTGCCAGCACCAACGGGTGGGCAGCTGGAAACACCATATATTTT.

A single count supports this clonotype. The chain employs TRBV20-1 and TRBJ2-5; 7 nucleotides align to TRBD1. This CDR3 has 13 amino acids. The germline V gene encodes CDR1 DFQATT and CDR2 SNEGSKA (reference sequence). V shed 6 bases and J 1 base; nucleotides not matched to a gene: 5. Here the CDR3 DNA reads TGCAGTGCCCCGGGACAGCTCCAAGAGACCCAGTACTTC. This encodes CSAPGQLQETQYF.

In this sample, this clonotype turned up many times. The genes are TRBV12-3 or TRBV12-4 and TRBJ2-5, with TRBD2 matching over 7 bases. V was pared by 3 bases and J by 3 bases, with 4 bases of the junction left unmatched. The CDR3 is 14 amino acids. CDR3 sequence: CASSFWSGKETQYF. The DNA of the CDR3 is TGTGCCAGCAGTTTCTGGAGCGGGAAAGAGACCCAGTACTTC.

The sample holds many counts of this clonotype. The chain couples TRBV12-3 or TRBV12-4 to TRBJ2-2, with D perhaps matching TRBD1 (6 bases). The ends were cut back, 7 bases at V and 5 bases at J, with 8 bases in the middle. The CDR3 length is 12 residues. The CDR3 region has the DNA TGTGCCAGCACCCAGGGGACCGGGGAGCTGTTTTTT. This sequence encodes CASTQGTGELFF.

This clonotype was counted between two and nine times. The DNA of the CDR3 is TGTGCCAGCAGTTCCAGGGTAGATGAAAAACTGTTTTTT. It codes for CASSSRVDEKLFF. This chain links TRBV11-2 with TRBJ1-4; D is perhaps TRBD1 (5 bases). Trimming removed 6 bases from V and 6 bases from J, with 11 bases in between. The CDR3 loop spans 13 amino acids. Germline V CDR1 and CDR2: SGHAT, FQNNGV. Combining the CDR3 with reference TRBV11-2 and TRBJ1-4 gives the whole variable domain EAGVAQSPRYKIIEKRQSVAFWCNPISGHATLYWYQQILGQGPKLLIQFQNNGVVDDSQLPKDRFSAERLKGVDSTLKIQPAKLEDSAVYLCASSSRVDEKLFFGSGTQLSVL.

The genes are TRBV7-3 and TRBJ1-2; TRBD1 agrees at 8 bases. The junction had 10 bases not matched to a gene; V was cut back by 5 bases and J by 5 bases. Germline CDR1 is SGHTA and CDR2 is FQGTGA. CDR3 length equals 15 residues. The CDR3 DNA is TGTGCCAGCAGCCAGGAGGCAGGGGGCTGGTATGGCTACACCTTC. Residues: CASSQEAGGWYGYTF.

This clonotype showed up many times. This chain connects TRBV29-1 to TRBJ1-2; D remains ambiguous. V shed 8 bases and J shed 3 bases, with 10 bases lying between them. The CDR3 consists of 11 residues. Germline V lookup: CDR1 SQVTM, CDR2 ANQGSEA. This chain's CDR3 is CSTGVDYGYTF. DNA for the CDR3: TGCAGCACTGGGGTGGACTATGGCTACACCTTC.

Ten or more counts support this clonotype. The CDR3 DNA is TGTGCCAGCAGTTTATATCTTGGGGAAAGCTCCTACGAGCAGTACTTC. Its translation is CASSLYLGESSYEQYF. V is TRBV28 and J is TRBJ2-7; D uncertain. This CDR3 is 16 amino acids long. V dropped 1 base and J dropped 0 bases, with 13 bases sitting between them. Looked up from germline, CDR1 is MDHEN and CDR2 is SYDVKM.

This clonotype was seen repeatedly, ten times or more. CDR3 loop: CASGLRRLAGGLVQETQYF. The DNA of the CDR3 is TGTGCTAGTGGTTTGCGGAGGCTAGCGGGGGGGCTGGTCCAAGAGACCCAGTACTTC. V usage is TRBV12-5 and J usage is TRBJ2-5, with 12 bases identical to TRBD2. The CDR3 contains 19 residues. V lost 2 bases to trimming and J lost 1 base; unmatched junction nucleotides: 11. CDR1 LGHNT and CDR2 FRNRAP come from the germline V gene. The full variable domain, its missing parts supplied by reference TRBV12-5 and TRBJ2-5, is DARVTQTPRHKVTEMGQEVTMRCQPILGHNTVFWYRQTMMQGLELLAYFRNRAPLDDSGMPKDRFSAEMPDATLATLKIQPSEPRDSAVYFCASGLRRLAGGLVQETQYFGPGTRLLVL.

This clonotype was counted at least ten times. The chain combines TRBV15 with TRBJ2-5; possibly TRBD1 for D (6 bases). Germline lookup yields CDR1 LNHNV and CDR2 YYDKDF (reference sequence). The CDR3 runs to 16 residues. Trimming shortened V by 3 bases and J by 4 bases, and 18 bases separated the two germline ends. CDR3: CATSSGDTHGGETQYF. The DNA for the CDR3 is TGTGCCACCAGCAGTGGGGACACCCACGGCGGAGAGACCCAGTACTTC.

At least ten counts were recorded for this clonotype. CDR3 in amino acids: CASTPGGAGSPLHF. Written as DNA, the CDR3 is TGTGCCAGCACCCCGGGGGGGGCCGGTTCACCCCTCCACTTT. The chain carries TRBV12-3 or TRBV12-4 and TRBJ1-6; TRBD1 is a possible D gene (6 bases). Deletions cut 7 bases from V and 9 bases from J, with 16 bases between. This CDR3 is built from 14 residues.

This clonotype was counted ten times or more. This chain connects TRBV15 to TRBJ1-5; D is unresolved. This CDR3 is 13 amino acids long. V lost 4 bases and J lost 3, with 7 bases in between. Germline V gives CDR1 LNHNV, CDR2 YYDKDF (reference sequence). This chain's CDR3 is CATSNGVNQPQHF. As DNA, the CDR3 is TGTGCCACCAGCAACGGAGTCAATCAGCCCCAGCATTTT.

J is TRBJ1-6 and V is TRBV7-3; D gene uncertain. Trimming removed 5 bases at V and 10 bases at J, with 18 bases between. This CDR3 has 15 amino acids. Germline assignment: CDR1 SGHTA and CDR2 FQGTGA. The CDR3 DNA follows: TGTGCCAGCAGCGTCGAGGCGGGAGGTGGATCACCCCTCCACTTT. The encoded protein is CASSVEAGGGSPLHF.

This chain uses TRBV12-5 with TRBJ2-5, with D tentatively TRBD2 (5 bases). The CDR3 contains 14 residues. The germline V and J ends were trimmed by 1 base and 2 bases, with 8 bases remaining between them. CDR1 is LGHNT, CDR2 FRNRAP, per germline. CDR3 DNA sequence: TGTGCTAGTGGTTTGGAGGGAGTTCAAGAGACCCAGTACTTC. This codes for CASGLEGVQETQYF.

This clonotype was seen more than once but under ten times. The chain recombines TRBV28 with TRBJ1-1; TRBD1 aligns across 7 bases. CDR3 length equals 15 residues. After removal of 3 bases from V and 3 bases from J, the junction contained 7 bases not matched to a gene. Looked up from germline, CDR1 is MDHEN and CDR2 is SYDVKM. This CDR3 reads CASSFPPGTDTEAFF. The CDR3 DNA reads TGTGCCAGCAGTTTCCCCCCCGGGACAGACACTGAAGCTTTCTTT.

CDR3 sequence (DNA): TGCAGTGCTAGTCGGGGGCGGGCAGGGGGAAGCGAGCAGTACTTC. The encoded protein is CSASRGRAGGSEQYF. This chain connects TRBV20-1 to TRBJ2-7, with a tentative D call TRBD1 (7 bases). Trimming took 3 bases from V and 6 from J, leaving 21 bases between them. CDR3 length: 15 residues. From germline, CDR1 is DFQATT and CDR2 SNEGSKA (reference sequence).

This clonotype was picked up many times. The chain is built from TRBV19 and TRBJ2-7; TRBD1 is a possible D gene (5 bases). Trimming cost V 1 base and J 3 bases, with 10 bases left between them. Germline V gives CDR1 LNHDA, CDR2 SQIVND (reference sequence). The CDR3 contains 14 residues. CDR3 DNA sequence: TGTGCCAGTAGTATAGGGGGCGCTAGCTACGAGCAGTACTTC. It translates to CASSIGGASYEQYF.

This clonotype has a count of ten or more. V and J are TRBV28 and TRBJ2-5; 7 nucleotides align to TRBD2. Germline CDR1 reads MDHEN; CDR2 reads SYDVKM. CDR3 length: 15 amino acids. V shed 8 bases and J 5 bases; nucleotides not matched to a gene: 14. CDR3 DNA: TGTGCCAGCCACCGGGAGGACGGGAGGCAGGAGACCCAGTACTTC. Translating gives CASHREDGRQETQYF.

Only a few counts were recorded for this clonotype. It may be a read error: a sequence one base away is much more abundant. The gene calls are TRBV6-1 and TRBJ2-2; TRBD1 agrees at 8 bases. The germline gives CDR1 MNHNS, CDR2 SASEGT. The CDR3 runs to 16 residues. The CDR3 bases are TGTGCCAGCAGTGAAGCGCCCGGACAGGGCGTCGGGGGGCTGTTTTTT. It specifies CASSEAPGQGVGGLFF.

The CDR3 nucleotides are TGTGCCAGCAGTCCCGCTAGCTACGAGCAGTACTTC. Its protein product is CASSPASYEQYF. V gene TRBV12-3 or TRBV12-4 combines with J gene TRBJ2-7; D is unresolved. CDR3 size: 12 residues. V lost 5 bases and J lost 3, with 8 bases in between.

This clonotype was observed many times. Written as DNA, the CDR3 is TGTGCCAGCAGCTCGGACAGGGGGAAGATGACCAAAAACATTCAGTACTTC. Encoded protein: CASSSDRGKMTKNIQYF. The chain joins TRBV13 to TRBJ2-4; 10 positions agree with TRBD1. The V gene end was trimmed by 4 bases and the J gene end by 2 bases; junction bases not matched to a gene: 8. The CDR3 covers 17 residues. Germline lookup yields CDR1 PRHDT and CDR2 FYEKMQ (reference sequence).